The 2 T cell receptor beta chains below come from one sample, sequenced in a study of blood T cell repertoires in COVID-19 (dated by TCRdb to the early 2020s). The protocol used for the library was the immunoSEQ multiplex PCR assay. TCRdb re-hosts the immuneACCESS table, in-frame sequences only. Its copies lack some clones; in the studies checked, an unresolved V gene accounts for under half of them, and the cause for the rest is not known. The sample table holds 390,000 or so clones, of which about 89% were seen once. The biggest ten clones account for about 3% of the sample. The specimen sequenced was peripheral blood. All receptors derive from a woman in her thirties with COVID-19, enrolled during active disease.

This chain links TRBV19 with TRBJ1-6; a possible D gene is TRBD1 (5 bases). Per the germline V gene, CDR1 is LNHDA and CDR2 is SQIVND (reference sequence). CDR3 length equals 16 residues. The ends were cut back, 5 bases at V and 8 bases at J, with 19 bases in the middle. CDR3 protein: CASSPPLDLGHSPLHF. CDR3 bases: TGTGCCAGTAGTCCCCCCTTGGACCTGGGGCATTCACCCCTCCACTTT.

This chain uses TRBV2 with TRBJ1-4, with 9 positions matching TRBD1. V dropped 0 bases and J dropped 5; count of bases not matched to a gene: 4. CDR3 length: 16 residues. The germline V gene has CDR1 SNHLY and CDR2 FYNNEI. The chain's CDR3 is CASSEAGTGRNEKLFF. Here the CDR3 DNA reads TGTGCCAGCAGTGAAGCGGGGACAGGGCGGAATGAAAAACTGTTTTTT.